The 3 T cell receptor beta chains in this list originate from one sample, sequenced in a study of blood T cells in healthy people across ages. The second PCR ran roughly 6 to 11 cycles with a sample-barcoded 5' primer and J-beta primers. TCRdb itself ran the 5' RACE reads through MiXCR, one entry per CDR3 protein. Here the sample spans under 700,000 distinct CDR3 sequences, under 30% being singletons. The same sample was also studied in work on T cells of mothers and their children.

The sample taken for sequencing was blood. These receptors came from a boy under 18 in good health.

In this sample, this clonotype turned up a few times. The rearrangement joins TRBV12-3 or TRBV12-4 to TRBJ1-4; the match to TRBD1 covers 7 bases. CDR3 length: 15 amino acids. The J segment lost 8 bases and the V segment lost 6 bases, leaving 12 bases of the junction unmatched. The CDR3 coding sequence is TGTGCCAGCAGCACAACAGGGGCGCTCGGAGAAAAACTGTTTTTT. As protein: CASSTTGALGEKLFF.

This rearrangement joins TRBV6-2 or TRBV6-3 to TRBJ2-5; 12 bases line up with TRBD2. The V and J ends lost 0 bases and 5 bases, in that order; junction bases with no gene match: 7. The CDR3 spans 17 residues. Germline V gene lookup returns CDR1 MNHEY and CDR2 SVGEGT. In nucleotides, the CDR3 is TGTGCCAGCAGTTACTCGACTAGCGGGAGACGCTTGGAGACCCAGTACTTC. This translates into CASSYSTSGRRLETQYF.

This rearrangement joins TRBV24-1 to TRBJ2-1; 10 bases fit TRBD2. The length of the CDR3 is 16 residues. Germline-derived CDR1 and CDR2 are KGHDR and SFDVKD. V lost 5 bases, J lost 11 bases, and 14 bases stayed unmatched. CDR3 loop: CATSGGGAGGQNQQFF. CDR3 in DNA: TGTGCCACCAGTGGGGGAGGAGCGGGGGGGCAGAATCAGCAGTTCTTC.